The clone carrying this T cell receptor (beta chain) was found once. Its matching antigen is unknown. TCRdb redid the calling of the 5' RACE reads with MiXCR, one entry per CDR3 protein. The table lists roughly 700,000 distinct CDR3 sequences, 15% to 20% of them singletons. This CDR3 has 13 amino acids. Trimming cost V 5 bases and J 8 bases, with 15 bases left between them. Germline V gene sequence: CDR1 MNHEY, CDR2 SVGEGT. These data originate in a study of CD8 T cells in ankylosing spondylitis. Study findings and constraints: One TCR beta motif, made up of roughly 8 highly homologous variants, appeared characteristic of ankylosing spondylitis blood.

This clonotype was sampled from a male donor with ankylosing spondylitis. Sequencing was done on a sample of blood, either unsorted or a sorted T cell fraction (not recorded which). The chain links TRBV6-2 or TRBV6-3 to TRBJ1-2; a weak D match, TRBD1 (6 bases). CDR3 DNA sequence: TGTGCCAGCAGTCCCTCCGACAGGAGAGGCTACACCTTC. It yields the protein CASSPSDRRGYTF.